This T cell receptor (beta chain) was sequenced for a study of cytomegalovirus exposure and HLA in healthy donors. Study as a whole: The study placed around 80% of its approximately 400 genotyped donors in the Caucasian-associated ancestry cluster.

Whole-study results and caveats: Exclusion applied to some V segments, including TRBV6-2 and TRBV6-3, as they were indistinguishable.

Healthy bone marrow donors supplied every sample. A multiplex PCR was run with 60 Vbeta primers and 13 Jbeta primers. Clones were read by immunoSEQ multiplex PCR, and TCRdb kept only the in-frame ones, dropping some. The data show about 150,000 clones, roughly 70% seen once. Per the germline V gene, CDR1 is MGHDK and CDR2 is SYGVNS. The CDR3 contains 15 residues. V shed 1 base and J shed 0 bases, with 4 bases lying between them. Note on this clone: Its antigen remains unknown.

The origin of this receptor is a male donor in good health and CMV-seronegative. Sequencing was carried out using PBMCs. V and J are TRBV25-1 and TRBJ2-6; no reliable D call. The CDR3 loop reads CASSESSSGANVLTF. DNA of the CDR3: TGTGCCAGCAGTGAATCTAGCTCTGGGGCCAACGTCCTGACTTTC. The whole variable domain, remainder taken from reference TRBV25-1 and TRBJ2-6, is EADIYQTPRYLVIGTGKKITLECSQTMGHDKMYWYQQDPGMELHLIHYSYGVNSTEKGDLSSESTVSRIRTEHFPLTLESARPSHTSQYLCASSESSSGANVLTFGAGSRLTVL.